These T cell receptor beta chains were read from a single sample in a study of blood T cell repertoires in COVID-19. The protocol was immunoSEQ multiplex PCR, while the TCRdb copy is restricted to in-frame clones and leaves out a portion. The data show tens of thousands of clones, with about nine tenths seen just once and roughly 20% held by the top ten. Sequencing was carried out using peripheral blood. These receptors all come from a woman older than 75 with acute or convalescent COVID-19. CDR3s include the opening cysteine and the closing phenylalanine or tryptophan. Fields, in order: J gene, D gene, clone size, V gene, CDR3 DNA, CDR3 protein. D genes are given only for firm matches. Expanded clones are given a class, and other clones once, few, many or no size at all.

TRBJ2-3 NA NA TRBV6-2/TRBV6-3 TGTGCCAGCAGTTACTCGACAACTAGCACAGATACGCAGTATTTT CASSYSTTSTDTQYF
TRBJ2-7 NA NA TRBV6-5 TGTGCCAGCACTGCCGACAGTTCCTACGAGCAGTACTTC CASTADSSYEQYF
TRBJ2-5 TRBD2 NA TRBV3-1/TRBV3-2 TGTGCCAGCAGCCAAGGGACTAGCGGGCTCCAAGAGACCCAGTACTTC CASSQGTSGLQETQYF
TRBJ2-5 NA NA TRBV7-9 TGTGCCAGCAGCCGTTGGACAGAACAAGAGACCCAGTACTTC CASSRWTEQETQYF
TRBJ2-2 TRBD2 NA TRBV7-2 TGTGCCAGCAGCTTAATAGCGGGGGGGCCAAACACCGGGGAGCTGTTTTTT CASSLIAGGPNTGELFF
TRBJ2-5 TRBD1 NA TRBV27 TGTGCCAGCAGTGCGGACAGGGGGTCGCAAGAGACCCAGTACTTC CASSADRGSQETQYF
TRBJ2-1 TRBD2 NA TRBV9 TGTGCCAGCAGCGTAGAGAGCGGGAGATACAATGAGCAGTTCTTC CASSVESGRYNEQFF
TRBJ2-7 TRBD2 NA TRBV5-8 TGTGCCAGCAGCTTGGAGGTAGCGGGAGGCTACGAGCAGTACTTC CASSLEVAGGYEQYF
TRBJ2-5 NA NA TRBV6-5 TGTGCCAGCCGGGATAGGTTAGGAGAGACCCAGTACTTC CASRDRLGETQYF
TRBJ2-5 NA NA TRBV18 TGTGCCAGCTCACCTCCTGGGAGCCAAGAGACCCAGTACTTC CASSPPGSQETQYF
TRBJ1-4 TRBD1 NA TRBV18 TGTGCCAGCTCACCCGACAGGGGAAGTGAAAAACTGTTTTTT CASSPDRGSEKLFF
TRBJ1-1 NA NA TRBV7-9 TGTGCCAGCAGCTTACAGGGGCTGGTCACTGAAGCTTTCTTT CASSLQGLVTEAFF
TRBJ2-2 NA NA TRBV18 TGTGCCAGCTCACCGGCACAGGTTAGCACCGGGGAGCTGTTTTTT CASSPAQVSTGELFF
TRBJ1-4 NA NA TRBV18 TGTGCCAGCTCACTCTCTGCAGGGCATGCAACTAATGAAAAACTGTTTTTT CASSLSAGHATNEKLFF
TRBJ2-7 TRBD1 NA TRBV20-1 TGCAGTGCTAGTCACAGGGGCTACGAGCAGTACTTC CSASHRGYEQYF
TRBJ2-3 NA NA TRBV6-5 TGTGCCAGCAGCCCCCCTAGCGCGGATACGCAGTATTTT CASSPPSADTQYF
TRBJ1-1 TRBD1 NA TRBV14 TGTGCCAGCAGACCGACAGGGGCCCAAAACACTGAAGCTTTCTTT CASRPTGAQNTEAFF
TRBJ2-7 TRBD2 NA TRBV7-6 TGTGCCAGCAGCCCTATACGAGCGACTAGCGGGAGCTCCTACGAGCAGTACTTC CASSPIRATSGSSYEQYF
TRBJ1-2 NA NA TRBV7-9 TGTGCCAGCAGCCCCAGCGAGGGGAGGTATGGCTACACCTTC CASSPSEGRYGYTF
TRBJ2-2 TRBD2 NA TRBV27 TGTGCCAGCAGTTCTCCGGGACTACGGGTCACCGGGGAGCTGTTTTTT CASSSPGLRVTGELFF
TRBJ2-5 NA NA TRBV19 TGTGCCAGTAGTACGACTCTAATGGAGACCCAGTACTTC CASSTTLMETQYF
TRBJ2-5 TRBD1 once TRBV18 TGTGCCAGCTCCTTCGGGACAGATCAAGAGACCCAGTACTTC CASSFGTDQETQYF
TRBJ2-5 TRBD2 NA TRBV19 TGTGCCAGTAGTGATCAAGCGGGAACGGAGACCCAGTACTTC CASSDQAGTETQYF
TRBJ1-2 NA few TRBV9 TGTGCCAGCAGCGTAGCCGCGAATGGTGAACAGGGCCATGGCTACACCTTC CASSVAANGEQGHGYTF
TRBJ2-2 TRBD2 once TRBV5-1 TGCGCCAGCAGGAGAACTAGCGGGAACACCGGGGAGCTGTTTTTT CASRRTSGNTGELFF
TRBJ2-7 TRBD1 NA TRBV15 TGTGCCACCAGCCACTGGTTGGGACAGGCTGCAGAGCAGTACTTC CATSHWLGQAAEQYF
TRBJ2-5 TRBD1 NA TRBV18 TGTGCCAGCTCACCCGGGACAGGGGAGACCCAGTACTTC CASSPGTGETQYF
TRBJ1-6 NA NA TRBV6-5 TGTGCCAGCAGTTACGGGGAGCGGACACCCCTCCACTTT CASSYGERTPLHF
TRBJ2-3 NA NA TRBV19 TGTGCCAGTAGTATTGCAGGGGCAGATACGCAGTATTTT CASSIAGADTQYF
TRBJ2-5 TRBD2 NA TRBV5-6 TGTGCCAGCAGCTTGGCCAGGGGCGGGGGGGTTGAGACCCAGTACTTC CASSLARGGGVETQYF
TRBJ2-7 NA NA TRBV9 TGTGCCAGCAGCGCCCTTAGCGGCCCAGGGGAGGGCGAGCAGTACTTC CASSALSGPGEGEQYF
TRBJ2-2 TRBD2 once TRBV7-2 TGTGCCAGCAGCTTAGCAAGCGGGAGTTGGGGCGGGGAGCTGTTTTTT CASSLASGSWGGELFF
TRBJ2-4 TRBD2 NA TRBV19 TGTGCCAGTAGTATAAGGAGGGCGGGAGGGCGTGTGGACATTCAGTACTTC CASSIRRAGGRVDIQYF
TRBJ2-1 TRBD2 NA TRBV19 TGTGCCAGTAGTATGAGGGCGGGAGCGGAAAATGAGCAGTTCTTC CASSMRAGAENEQFF
TRBJ1-2 NA NA TRBV7-2 TGTGCCAGCAGCCCAAGTCGGGGCTATGGCTACACCTTC CASSPSRGYGYTF
TRBJ1-6 TRBD1 NA TRBV27 TGTGCCACTCTCCGACAGGGGCCTAGCTCCTATAATTCACCCCTCCACTTT CATLRQGPSSYNSPLHF
TRBJ2-2 NA NA TRBV9 TGTGCCAGCAGCGTAGGGGCCGACGGCAACACCGGGGAGCTGTTTTTT CASSVGADGNTGELFF
TRBJ1-1 NA NA TRBV18 TGTGCCAGCTCACTCTCGAGTAGGAACACTGAAGCTTTCTTT CASSLSSRNTEAFF
TRBJ2-1 TRBD2 NA TRBV4-1 TGCGCCAGCAGCCCTTTTGGGACTAGCGGGAGAGATGAGCAGTTCTTC CASSPFGTSGRDEQFF
TRBJ2-1 TRBD2 NA TRBV4-3 TGCGCCAGCAGCCTATCCGGGACTAGCGGGTACAATGAGCAGTTCTTC CASSLSGTSGYNEQFF
TRBJ2-7 TRBD2 NA TRBV19 TGTGCCAGTAGTATACAAGCTAGCGGGGTCTACGAGCAGTACTTC CASSIQASGVYEQYF
TRBJ2-1 TRBD2 NA TRBV9 TGTGCCAGCAGCGTAGAAGGACTAGCGGGAGGGGATGAGCAGTTCTTC CASSVEGLAGGDEQFF
TRBJ2-4 TRBD1 NA TRBV27 TGTGCCAGCACTAAGACCCGGGACAGGGGAAACATTCAGTACTTC CASTKTRDRGNIQYF
TRBJ1-2 NA NA TRBV3-1/TRBV3-2 TGTGCCAGCAGCCTACACGCCGGGGGCTACACCTTC CASSLHAGGYTF
TRBJ2-2 TRBD1 NA TRBV10-3 TGTGCCATCAGAGACAGGGGAAGCGCCGGGGAGCTGTTTTTT CAIRDRGSAGELFF
TRBJ2-7 TRBD1 NA TRBV5-4 TGTGCCAGCAAGTTACCGGGACAGAGCTCCTACGAGCAGTACTTC CASKLPGQSSYEQYF
TRBJ1-4 NA NA TRBV9 TGTGCCAGCAGCGTCCGGGATGTGGGTGAAAAACTGTTTTTT CASSVRDVGEKLFF
TRBJ1-5 NA NA TRBV30 TGTGCCTGGAGTGTAGGAGGTAGGAGTCAGCCCCAGCATTTT CAWSVGGRSQPQHF
TRBJ1-1 NA NA TRBV6-2/TRBV6-3 TGTGCCAGCAGCCGGGGGGGTAAGGGAACCACTGAAGCTTTCTTT CASSRGGKGTTEAFF